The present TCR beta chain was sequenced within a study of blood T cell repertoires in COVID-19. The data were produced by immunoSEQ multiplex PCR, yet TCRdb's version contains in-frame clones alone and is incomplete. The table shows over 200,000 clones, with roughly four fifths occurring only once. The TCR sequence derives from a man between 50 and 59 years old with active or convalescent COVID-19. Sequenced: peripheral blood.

The CDR3 bases are TGTGCCAGCAGTCCGACAGGGGGCATCACCGGGGAGCTGTTTTTT. Its translation is CASSPTGGITGELFF. The V and J genes are TRBV6-5 and TRBJ2-2; 10 bases line up with TRBD1. CDR1 is MNHEY and CDR2 is SVGAGI in the germline V gene. V shed 5 bases and J 4 bases; nucleotides not matched to a gene: 4. CDR3 length equals 15 residues.